The 4 T cell receptor beta chains below were found in one sample sequenced in a study of type 1 and type 2 diabetes patients (dated by TCRdb to about 2016). The data were produced on an Illumina MiSeq. Genomic DNA from sorted T cell subsets served as template for TCRbeta CDR3 amplification. Multiplex PCR with 30 forward and 13 reverse primers amplified the TCRbeta CDR3 region. TCRdb handled the public reads itself, with Q25 trimming in fastp and clone calling in MiXCR, and kept productive beta chains. Every CDR3 protein is listed once, alongside the most common genes and DNA of its rows. The sample table shows about 270,000 distinct CDR3 sequences, and roughly 48% are seen once. The ten largest clonotypes hold about an eighth of the sample. Sequenced: peripheral blood mononuclear cells (PBMCs). The receptors were sampled from a man aged 18 to 29 with type 2 diabetes.

This clonotype occurred a few times. The rearrangement links TRBV24-1 to TRBJ2-3; TRBD2 might be the D (5 bases). V was clipped by 4 bases and J by 8 bases, with 12 bases between them. CDR1 KGHDR and CDR2 SFDVKD come from the germline V gene. The CDR3 contains 13 residues. CDR3 sequence (DNA): TGTGCCACCAGTGACCTCAGACGGGGTACGCAGTATTTT. This codes for CATSDLRRGTQYF.

This clonotype has just a few counts. This chain connects TRBV11-2 to TRBJ2-1; 11 bases are a match to TRBD2. Germline trimming cut 1 base from V and 5 bases from J; bases unmatched to any gene: 4. This CDR3 region has 16 residues. Germline V CDR1 and CDR2: SGHAT, FQNNGV. CDR3 DNA sequence: TGTGCCAGCAGCTTAGTTCCTAGCGGGAGGAACAATGAGCAGTTCTTC. It encodes CASSLVPSGRNNEQFF.

This clonotype turned up a few times. The genes are TRBV27 and TRBJ1-2; D remains unclear. This CDR3 is built from 13 residues. Per germline, CDR1 MNHEY and CDR2 SMNVEV (reference sequence). V gave up 2 bases and J gave up 4 bases, with 8 bases separating them. The CDR3 region has the DNA TGTGCCAGCAGTTTAACGATGACCTATGGCTACACCTTC. It encodes CASSLTMTYGYTF.

The V call is TRBV13, the J call TRBJ1-2, with D tentatively TRBD1 (6 bases). This CDR3 comprises 14 residues. Germline V gene lookup returns CDR1 PRHDT and CDR2 FYEKMQ (reference sequence). Trimming left V 2 bases short and J 5 bases short, with 12 bases between. CDR3 in amino acids: CASSLQGLGYGYTF. CDR3 DNA sequence: TGTGCCAGCAGCTTACAGGGGCTCGGATATGGCTACACCTTC.